The 16 T cell receptor beta chains presented below share a single source sample, sequenced in a study of beta chain features in type 1 diabetes. The isolated RNA, all of it, was reverse transcribed, so expressed TCRB transcripts were what got sequenced. The table came from immunoSEQ multiplex PCR; TCRdb's copy has only in-frame clones and leaves some out. The sample holds hundreds of thousands of clones; over 8.5% are singletons and the top ten take 0.03% to 0.04%. The sample consisted of naive CD4+ T cells from blood. These receptors were obtained from a woman aged 18 to 35 in good health.

The gene calls are TRBV21-1 and TRBJ1-2; TRBD1, as called in the table, went unchecked against the DNA. TRBV21-1 is annotated as a pseudogene. This CDR3 has 12 amino acids. The CDR3 protein is CAVPGQTYGYTF. The CDR3 bases are TGTGCCGTGCCTGGGCAGACCTATGGCTACACCTTC.

The chain is built from TRBV11-3 and TRBJ2-1, with TRBD2 identical over 13 bases. Germline CDR1 reads SGHNT; CDR2 reads YENEEA. CDR3 length equals 15 residues. V lost 0 bases and J lost 11; bases outside the gene matches: 4. The CDR3 spells CASSLETLAGGKQFF. The CDR3 DNA follows: TGTGCCAGCAGCTTAGAGACACTAGCGGGAGGGAAGCAGTTCTTC.

This clone was observed a handful of times. The chain is built from TRBV6-6 and TRBJ2-2, with 8 bases matching TRBD2. V was clipped by 5 bases and J by 6 bases; unmatched bases: 8. The CDR3 is made up of 15 amino acids. Germline V gene data show CDR1 as MNHNY and CDR2 as SVGAGI (reference sequence). CDR3 residues: CASSVGLGSAGELFF. CDR3 nucleotide sequence: TGTGCCAGCAGTGTGGGACTAGGGTCAGCCGGGGAGCTGTTTTTT.

This clone appeared a few times. The rearrangement links TRBV27 to TRBJ2-7, with D maybe TRBD2 (6 bases). This CDR3 has 16 amino acids. Germline assignment: CDR1 MNHEY and CDR2 SMNVEV (reference sequence). The germline V and J ends were trimmed by 2 bases and 3 bases, with 17 bases remaining between them. CDR3 coding DNA: TGTGCCAGCAGTTTAGGTCCCGGAGGTAGCGGCTACGAGCAGTACTTC. It codes for CASSLGPGGSGYEQYF.

The V and J genes are TRBV5-5 and TRBJ1-1; D is uncertain. Trimming pared 4 bases from V and 4 bases from J, leaving 14 bases between. CDR1 and CDR2 (germline): SGHKS, YYEKEE (reference sequence). The CDR3 sequence is 14 residues long. CDR3 bases: TGTGCCAGCAGCCTGCGGGGAGGGAGCACTGAAGCTTTCTTT. Encoded protein: CASSLRGGSTEAFF.

In its sample, this clone was seen many times. J is TRBJ2-7 and V is TRBV29-1; 8 bases fit TRBD1. After removal of 7 bases from V and 3 bases from J, the junction contained 5 bases not matched to a gene. The CDR3 covers 12 residues. The germline CDR1 and CDR2 sequences are SQVTM and ANQGSEA. CDR3 sequence (DNA): TGCAGCGCTGGGGACAGGCGCTACGAGCAGTACTTC. Amino acid sequence: CSAGDRRYEQYF.

This clone has only a few counts. J is TRBJ1-5 and V is TRBV19, with 8 nucleotides matching TRBD1. This CDR3 region has 15 residues. The J segment lost 3 bases and the V segment lost 3 bases, leaving 4 bases of the junction unmatched. Germline loops: CDR1 LNHDA, CDR2 SQIVND (reference sequence). CDR3 loop: CASSILDRVNQPQHF. Written as DNA, the CDR3 is TGTGCCAGTAGTATTTTGGACAGGGTCAATCAGCCCCAGCATTTT.

This clone showed up just a few times. V is TRBV18 and J is TRBJ1-1, with a weak D call TRBD1 (5 bases). In germline, CDR1 is KGHSH, CDR2 LQKENI. The length of the CDR3 is 13 residues. V lost 2 bases to trimming and J lost 3 bases, with 7 bases between them. CDR3 sequence (DNA): TGTGCCAGCTCACCATGGGGGGACACTGAAGCTTTCTTT. Its protein product is CASSPWGDTEAFF.

The chain has TRBV9 and TRBJ2-1; a weak D match, TRBD2 (6 bases). Germline CDR1 reads SGDLS; CDR2 reads YYNGEE. This CDR3 is built from 14 residues. Trimming took off 0 bases at V and 3 bases at J, with 7 bases between the two ends. The DNA for the CDR3 is TGTGCCAGCAGCGTAGCGGGGGACTACAATGAGCAGTTCTTC. Translation: CASSVAGDYNEQFF.

The chain couples TRBV5-1 to TRBJ2-2, with a weak D call TRBD2 (5 bases). From germline, CDR1 is SGHRS and CDR2 YFSETQ. The CDR3 loop spans 15 amino acids. V was trimmed by 3 bases and J by 2 bases, leaving 11 bases between them. CDR3 sequence reads: CASSSSGVNTGELFF. CDR3 nucleotides: TGCGCCAGCAGCTCCAGCGGAGTCAACACCGGGGAGCTGTTTTTT.

This clone was observed once. The chain has TRBV6-6 and TRBJ1-1, with 8 positions matching TRBD1. This CDR3 has 14 residues. J lost 1 base, V lost 7 bases, and 5 bases had no gene match. CDR1 and CDR2 (germline): MNHNY, SVGAGI (reference sequence). The CDR3 is CASNDRGTNTEAFF. CDR3 nucleotide sequence: TGTGCCAGCAATGACAGGGGCACGAACACTGAAGCTTTCTTT.

This clone was detected only a few times. The chain combines TRBV5-6 with TRBJ1-3; 7 bases agree with TRBD1. CDR3 length: 16 amino acids. Germline assignment: CDR1 SGHDT and CDR2 YYEEEE. Losses at the gene ends were 4 bases for V and 0 bases for J; bases not matched to a gene: 7. The CDR3: CASSRDSESSGNTIYF. The CDR3, as DNA: TGTGCCAGCAGCCGGGACAGCGAGAGCTCTGGAAACACCATATATTTT.

This clone was found a few times. The chain carries TRBV5-1 and TRBJ1-1; D perhaps matches TRBD1 (5 bases). Trimming took off 3 bases at V and 1 base at J, with 13 bases between the two ends. Germline CDR1 SGHRS, CDR2 YFSETQ. This CDR3 has 15 residues. The CDR3 sequence: CASSYGEGWNTEAFF. In DNA, the CDR3 is TGCGCCAGCAGCTACGGGGAGGGGTGGAACACTGAAGCTTTCTTT. The full variable domain, rest sourced from reference TRBV5-1 and TRBJ1-1, is KAGVTQTPRYLIKTRGQQVTLSCSPISGHRSVSWYQQTPGQGLQFLFEYFSETQRNKGNFPGRFSGRQFSNSRSEMNVSTLELGDSALYLCASSYGEGWNTEAFFGQGTRLTVV.

The table lists this clone with a few counts. V usage is TRBV6-5 and J usage is TRBJ2-7, with D perhaps matching TRBD1 (6 bases). The V gene's germline CDR1 is MNHEY and CDR2 SVGAGI. The CDR3 sequence is 14 residues long. Trimming pared 2 bases from V and 5 bases from J, leaving 13 bases between. This chain's CDR3 is CASSYGGRNHEQYF. Written as DNA, the CDR3 is TGTGCCAGCAGTTACGGGGGCAGGAATCACGAGCAGTACTTC.

This clone has a handful of counts. This chain connects TRBV5-1 to TRBJ2-1; 11 nucleotides line up with TRBD2. Germline CDR1 reads SGHRS; CDR2 reads YFSETQ. V lost 1 base and J lost 9; bases outside the gene matches: 6. This CDR3 is built from 15 residues. The CDR3 DNA sequence: TGCGCCAGCAGCTTGTTACTAGCGGGGGAAAGTGAGCAGTTCTTC. This gives the protein CASSLLLAGESEQFF.

The V call is TRBV6-5, the J call TRBJ2-4; D gene uncertain. V lost 5 bases to trimming and J lost 8 bases, with 13 bases between them. The germline V gene has CDR1 MNHEY and CDR2 SVGAGI. The CDR3 length is 13 residues. The CDR3 region has the DNA TGTGCCAGCAGTGATACGCCCTCGGACATTCAGTACTTC. The encoded protein is CASSDTPSDIQYF.